This TCR beta chain was identified during a study of cytomegalovirus exposure and HLA in healthy donors (dated by TCRdb to the late 2010s). About the investigation overall: An earlier analysis of approximately 600 of the donors reported about 250 Gb of sequence data and 117 million unique TCR beta sequences from about 200 million T cells. An early release covering just under 650 HLA-typed donors comprised 250 to 350 gigabases of sequencing data and roughly 85 million unique TCR sequences. Of the roughly 410 genotyped donors, more than 75% were placed in the genetic ancestry cluster associated with self-reported Caucasian donors. The aim of the study was to test whether cataloging public T cell receptors could identify signatures of past pathogen exposure. The study used immunosequencing to profile the T cell repertoires of 670 or so subjects and linked those repertoires to cytomegalovirus serostatus. In addition to the first cohort of 650 to 750 subjects, a separate validation cohort of 100 to 150 different subjects was used. The study combined high-throughput TCR immunosequencing, statistical association of individual TCRs with disease status, and machine learning to predict cytomegalovirus infection status. A later analysis re-analyzed previously published TCR beta repertoires from 666 donors and added high-resolution HLA genotyping to study TCR occurrence patterns. Rather than drawing on any new phenotypic data, the later analysis identified candidate immune exposures from TCR beta sequences and the way those sequences occurred across donors. In an earlier analysis of 500 to 650 of the donors, high-throughput TCR beta sequencing was used to judge whether each TCR beta V gene segment behaved as functional or pseudogenic. Donor age, sex, ethnicity and CMV serostatus were collected together with the repertoire data. A later genetic analysis used genome-wide SNP genotypes for about 65% of the 666 donors, treating that subset as a discovery cohort. Every repertoire in the discovery cohort had been generated on one and the same sequencing platform. Both class I and class II loci were covered by HLA typing, at four-digit resolution. Typing coverage differed by locus: A, B, C, DRB1 and DQB1 were typed in roughly 620-640 donors, DQA1 in 500 to 550, DPA1 in some 600, and DPB1 in approximately 450. Several DR-DQ haplotypes were treated as single units for association and clustering because of strong linkage in the cohort. On average, about 240,000 unique TCR beta nucleotide sequences were sequenced per donor among 350 to 400 genotyped donors of the cohort, with roughly a sixth of those sequences being non-productive. Summary of the overall study and its limitations: Assigning TCR associations to individual alleles was difficult when HLA alleles, especially DR and DQ, strongly co-occurred. HLA typing was unavailable for some donors at each locus, so association tests used only the typed subset. It was suggested by the authors that the approach could potentially be generalized to other disease states and immunological phenotypes. A later analysis found that TCR association rates varied across HLA loci, with DRB1 alleles showing the most associated TCRs and HLA-C alleles the fewest. At a false discovery rate of 0.05, a later analysis linked 15,000 to 20,000 TCR beta sequences to specific HLA alleles. Compared with the roughly 670-donor mean, donors in an Asian-associated ancestry cluster had fewer N-insertions in productive TCRs, according to a later genetic analysis. Some IMGT-functional V segments, including TRBV6-2 and TRBV6-3, could not be told apart with the 87-base-pair reads, so those segments were excluded. The cohort was sequenced for TCR beta chains only, and without alpha or paired-chain data the features that could be detected were limited. Because counts were too low, roughly 18 rarely observed V segments, including chromosome 9 orphons, were left out of the earlier analysis of approximately 500 of the donors. The sequencing pipeline was judged likely to have produced a cluster of highly shared sequence variants as a technical artifact. Correlated functional status among segregating V segments might reflect linkage disequilibrium, but an unknown experimental factor could not be ruled out. Three of the identified cytomegalovirus-associated TCR beta chains were confirmed in vitro to be specific for cytomegalovirus antigens. While some public TCRs were present in many individuals, most TCR sequences turned up only very rarely across donors. Sequencing depth was assumed to be roughly uniform across donors in the presence/absence analyses, though that assumption may not hold. According to a later analysis, most CMV-associated TCR beta chains appeared to be HLA-restricted, and the HLA associations seemed to be driven largely by CMV exposure. A later analysis found that HLA-associated TCR beta chains were more clonally expanded and had lower generation probabilities than equally common non-associated chains. Cytomegalovirus status was reported to be diagnosed by the classifier with high specificity and sensitivity in both the original and validation cohorts. A further reported finding was that TCR beta sequences accurately predicted the HLA-A and HLA-B alleles for most subjects in the first cohort. In a later analysis, several top co-occurrence clusters were reported to appear linked to parvovirus B19, influenza, CMV and Epstein-Barr virus. For the cohort, immune exposure information was limited to CMV serostatus. The study gave a list of more than 150 TCR beta chains associated with cytomegalovirus. Broadly in line with IMGT annotations, most TCR beta V segments showed up in productive rearrangements about 90% or about 30% of the time in an earlier analysis of around 600 of the donors. An association between a missense DCLRE1C variant and V-gene and J-gene trimming of TCR beta chains was found in a later genetic analysis and replicated in an independent cohort.

The library was made by the immunoSEQ multiplex PCR assay. The multiplex PCR relied on a mix of 60 forward primers for TCR Vbeta segments and 13 reverse primers for TCR Jbeta segments. Amplification of the CDR3 region of rearranged TCR beta genes was performed with a multiplex PCR assay on genomic DNA. On the Illumina HiSeq System, the amplified TCR beta libraries were sequenced as 87-base-pair reads. In the original analysis: In a later analysis, tens of millions of unique TCR beta chains were counted across the approximately 670 repertoires, and roughly 11 million of these chains were shared by at least two donors. Raw reads were error-corrected and collapsed into unique sequences by a nearest-neighbor algorithm in which closely related sequences were merged to remove PCR and sequencing errors. Alignment of CDR3 sequences to IMGT reference sequences was used to assign V, D and J gene segments. Each retained sequence needed at least a six-nucleotide match to both a V gene segment and a J gene segment. Rearrangements were classified as productive when the CDR3 lacked stop codons and remained in frame with V and J, and all other rearrangements were classified as non-productive. CDR3 was defined according to IMGT convention as the region running from the second conserved V-encoded cysteine to the conserved J-encoded phenylalanine. Sequences without an unambiguous match to a single V gene segment were excluded from the earlier analysis of about 630 of the donors. In an earlier analysis of almost 600 of the donors, a V segment was called functional when productive rearrangements were above 56.7%, and segregating when the standard deviation between donors exceeded 5%. A statistical classification framework was built for diagnosing cytomegalovirus status from the catalog of TCR beta chain sequences. In a later analysis, TCR nucleotide sequences were compared against IMGT/GENE-DB human TR gene sequences so that V and J genes could be assigned. A later analysis assigned CDR3 sequences and most-parsimonious VDJ recombination scenarios with the TCRdist pipeline. In a later analysis, every TCR beta chain was defined by the combination of its CDR3 amino acid sequence and its V-gene family, and reads without a unique V-gene family were dropped. As a way to deal with suspected cross-contamination and a sequencing artifact, a later analysis dropped more than 500 nucleotide sequences that were highly shared and had low generation probability. In a later analysis, a clonal expansion index for each public chain was calculated from normalized within-repertoire ranks of inferred template counts. Generation probabilities in a later analysis came from a VDJ recombination model fitted to out-of-frame rearrangements, and those results were checked against IGoR. In a later analysis, TCR-TCR, TCR-HLA and TCR-CMV co-occurrence was scored with hypergeometric tests, and a repertoire-size bias correction was applied to TCR pairs. To estimate false discovery rates, a later analysis permuted the HLA or CMV assignments 20 times. In a later analysis, co-occurring TCRs were grouped with DBSCAN, and TCRdist sequence similarity was added when clustering was performed within HLA-allele-positive subsets. Repertoires with fewer than 30,000 or more than 120,000 public chains were left out of co-occurrence clustering, as were about five repertoires with anomalous nucleotide sharing. Imported from immuneACCESS, the table was reduced by TCRdb to in-frame sequences with V and J called. These copies leave out some clones; in studies compared against another copy, an unresolved V gene accounts for under half, and the cause of the remainder is not known. V, J and clone size are taken as reported in that table, and D and trimming were inferred from the DNA itself. The sample includes about 160,000 clones, with roughly four fifths observed a single time. Of the sample, less than 3% falls within the top ten clones.

In total, roughly 670 healthy bone marrow donors made up the cohort. Cohort members were all nominally healthy when sampled, although unrecorded immune exposures were likely present. The donor was CMV seronegative and belonged to the group of roughly 330 seronegative cohort members. A peripheral blood sample was collected from each donor, and TCR beta sequencing was performed on peripheral blood mononuclear cells. The Qiagen DNeasy Blood Extraction Kit was used to extract genomic DNA from the blood cell samples. Trimming removed 2 bases from V and 4 bases from J; the gene matches leave 12 bases unexplained. CDR1 and CDR2, per the germline V gene (reference sequence), are MNHEY and SMNVEV. The CDR3 numbers 18 residues from cysteine through phenylalanine. Solely the CDR3 DNA is kept, with 54 bases framed from the first base. In regard to this clone: Its antigen target is currently unknown. The record has no base qualities; no much larger clone is one base away.

The receptor comes from a female donor in good health and CMV-seronegative. Material for sequencing was PBMCs. The rearrangement joined TRBV27 to TRBJ2-1, and 9 junctional nucleotides match TRBD2. The bases are TGTGCCAGCAGTTTAGTATGGCGGGAGGGTACAACTTACAATGAGCAGTTCTTC. Its protein is CASSLVWREGTTYNEQFF.